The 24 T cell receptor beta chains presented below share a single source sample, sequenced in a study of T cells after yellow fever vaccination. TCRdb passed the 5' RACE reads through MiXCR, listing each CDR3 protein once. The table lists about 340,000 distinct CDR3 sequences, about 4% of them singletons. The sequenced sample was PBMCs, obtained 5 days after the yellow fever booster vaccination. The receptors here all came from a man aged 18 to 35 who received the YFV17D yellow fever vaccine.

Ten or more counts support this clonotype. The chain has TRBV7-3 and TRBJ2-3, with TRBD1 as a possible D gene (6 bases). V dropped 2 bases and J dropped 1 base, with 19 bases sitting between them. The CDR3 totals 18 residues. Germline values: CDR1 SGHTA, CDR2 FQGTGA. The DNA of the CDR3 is TGTGCCAGCAGCTTATCCGGTCCGGTGGGGGCCCGCACAGATACGCAGTATTTT. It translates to CASSLSGPVGARTDTQYF.

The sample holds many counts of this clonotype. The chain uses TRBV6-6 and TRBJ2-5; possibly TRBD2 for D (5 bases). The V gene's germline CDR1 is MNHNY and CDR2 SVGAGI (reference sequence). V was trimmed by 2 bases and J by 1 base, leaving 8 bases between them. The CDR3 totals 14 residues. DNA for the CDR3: TGTGCCAGCAGTTACGAGGGAAGCCAAGAGACCCAGTACTTC. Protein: CASSYEGSQETQYF.

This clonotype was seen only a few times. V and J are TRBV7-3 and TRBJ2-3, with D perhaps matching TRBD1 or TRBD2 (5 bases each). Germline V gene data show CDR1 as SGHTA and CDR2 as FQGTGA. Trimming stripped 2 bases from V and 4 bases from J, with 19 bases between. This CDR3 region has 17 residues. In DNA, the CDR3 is TGTGCCAGCAGCTTAGTGGGGGAGAGAGGGGTCGCAGATACGCAGTATTTT. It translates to CASSLVGERGVADTQYF.

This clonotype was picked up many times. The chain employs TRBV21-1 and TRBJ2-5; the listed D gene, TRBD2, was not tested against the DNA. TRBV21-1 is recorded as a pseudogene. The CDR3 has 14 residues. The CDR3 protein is CARRGGSIQETQYF. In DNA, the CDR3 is TGTGCCAGGAGAGGAGGGTCGATCCAAGAGACCCAGTACTTC.

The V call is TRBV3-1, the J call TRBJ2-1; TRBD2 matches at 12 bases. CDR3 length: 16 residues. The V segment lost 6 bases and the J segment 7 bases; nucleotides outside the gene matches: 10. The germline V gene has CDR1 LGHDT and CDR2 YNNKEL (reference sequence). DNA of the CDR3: TGTGCCAGCAGACCGCTAGCGGGGGGGCAAAAGAATGAGCAGTTCTTC. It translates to CASRPLAGGQKNEQFF.

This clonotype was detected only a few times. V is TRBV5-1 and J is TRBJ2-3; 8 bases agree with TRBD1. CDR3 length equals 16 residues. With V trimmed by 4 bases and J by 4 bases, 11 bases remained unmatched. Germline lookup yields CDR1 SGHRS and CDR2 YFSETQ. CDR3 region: CASSKGPGGLSDTQYF. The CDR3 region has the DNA TGCGCCAGCAGCAAGGGGCCAGGGGGCTTGTCAGATACGCAGTATTTT.

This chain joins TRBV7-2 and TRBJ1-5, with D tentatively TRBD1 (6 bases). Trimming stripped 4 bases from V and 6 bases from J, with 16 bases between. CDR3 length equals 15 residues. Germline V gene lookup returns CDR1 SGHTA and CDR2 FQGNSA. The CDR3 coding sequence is TGTGCCAGCAGCTGGAACAGGGAACAGGGTCAGCCCCAGCATTTT. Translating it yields CASSWNREQGQPQHF. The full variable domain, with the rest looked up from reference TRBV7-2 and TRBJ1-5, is GAGVSQSPSNKVTEKGKDVELRCDPISGHTALYWYRQSLGQGLEFLIYFQGNSAPDKSGLPSDRFSAERTGGSVSTLTIQRTQQEDSAVYLCASSWNREQGQPQHFGDGTRLSIL.

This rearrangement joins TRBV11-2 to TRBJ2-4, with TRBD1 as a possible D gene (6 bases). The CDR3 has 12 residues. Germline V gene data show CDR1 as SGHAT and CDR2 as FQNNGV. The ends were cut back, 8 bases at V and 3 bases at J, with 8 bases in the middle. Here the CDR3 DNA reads TGTGCCAGCGGACAGAACAAAAACATTCAGTACTTC. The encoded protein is CASGQNKNIQYF. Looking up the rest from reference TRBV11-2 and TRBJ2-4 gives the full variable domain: EAGVAQSPRYKIIEKRQSVAFWCNPISGHATLYWYQQILGQGPKLLIQFQNNGVVDDSQLPKDRFSAERLKGVDSTLKIQPAKLEDSAVYLCASGQNKNIQYFGAGTRLSVL.

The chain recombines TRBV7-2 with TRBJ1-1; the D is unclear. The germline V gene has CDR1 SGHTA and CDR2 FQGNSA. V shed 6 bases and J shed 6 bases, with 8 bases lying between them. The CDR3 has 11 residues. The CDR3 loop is CASSHGPEAFF. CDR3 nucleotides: TGTGCCAGCAGTCACGGGCCTGAAGCTTTCTTT.

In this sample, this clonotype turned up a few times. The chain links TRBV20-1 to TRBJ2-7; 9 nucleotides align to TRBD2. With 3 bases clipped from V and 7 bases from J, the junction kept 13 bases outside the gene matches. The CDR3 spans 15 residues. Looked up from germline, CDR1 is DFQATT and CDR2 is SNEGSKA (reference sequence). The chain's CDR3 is CSARGARGGPREQYF. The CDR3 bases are TGCAGTGCTAGGGGAGCGCGGGGGGGCCCTAGGGAGCAGTACTTC.

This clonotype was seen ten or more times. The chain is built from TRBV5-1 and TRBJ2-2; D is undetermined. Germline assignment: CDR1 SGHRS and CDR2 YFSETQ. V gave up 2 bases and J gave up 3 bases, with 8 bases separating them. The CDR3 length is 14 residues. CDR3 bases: TGCGCCAGCAGCTTTCCAGGAGACACCGGGGAGCTGTTTTTT. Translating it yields CASSFPGDTGELFF.

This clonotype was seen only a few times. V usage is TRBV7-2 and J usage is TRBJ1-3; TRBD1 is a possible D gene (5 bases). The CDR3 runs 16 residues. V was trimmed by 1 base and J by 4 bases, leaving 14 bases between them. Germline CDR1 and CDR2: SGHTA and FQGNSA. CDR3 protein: CASSLVSQGSGNTIYF. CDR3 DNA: TGTGCCAGCAGCTTAGTAAGCCAGGGCTCAGGAAACACCATATATTTT.

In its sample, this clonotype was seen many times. The chain's CDR3 is CASSPTSRDEQYF. DNA for the CDR3: TGTGCCAGCAGCCCGACTAGCCGGGACGAGCAGTACTTC. The chain joins TRBV11-2 to TRBJ2-7; 7 nucleotides match TRBD2. The germline V gene has CDR1 SGHAT and CDR2 FQNNGV. This CDR3 is built from 13 residues. Losses at the gene ends were 5 bases for V and 5 bases for J; bases not matched to a gene: 6.

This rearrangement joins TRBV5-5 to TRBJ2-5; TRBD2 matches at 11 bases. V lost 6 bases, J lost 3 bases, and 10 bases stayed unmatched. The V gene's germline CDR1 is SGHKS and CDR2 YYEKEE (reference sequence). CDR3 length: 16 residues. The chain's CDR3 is CASTRLAGRWEETQYF. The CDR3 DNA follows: TGTGCCAGCACCCGACTAGCGGGAAGATGGGAAGAGACCCAGTACTTC.

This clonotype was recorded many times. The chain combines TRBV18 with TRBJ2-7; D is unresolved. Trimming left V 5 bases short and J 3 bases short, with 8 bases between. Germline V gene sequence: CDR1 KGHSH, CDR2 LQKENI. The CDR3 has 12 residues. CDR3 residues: CASSIDRYEQYF. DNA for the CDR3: TGTGCCAGCTCAATCGACCGCTACGAGCAGTACTTC.

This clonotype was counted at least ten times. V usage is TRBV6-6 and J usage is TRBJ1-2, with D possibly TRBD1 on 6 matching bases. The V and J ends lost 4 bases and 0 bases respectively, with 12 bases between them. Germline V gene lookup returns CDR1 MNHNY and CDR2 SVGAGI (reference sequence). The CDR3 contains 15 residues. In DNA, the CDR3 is TGTGCCAGCAGTTTATCGGACAGCTCTAACTATGGCTACACCTTC. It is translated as CASSLSDSSNYGYTF.

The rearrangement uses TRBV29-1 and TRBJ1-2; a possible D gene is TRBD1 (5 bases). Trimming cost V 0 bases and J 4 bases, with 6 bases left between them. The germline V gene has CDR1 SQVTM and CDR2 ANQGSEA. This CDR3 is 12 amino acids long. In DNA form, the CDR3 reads TGCAGCGTTGAAGAGGGGGGCTATGGCTACACCTTC. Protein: CSVEEGGYGYTF.

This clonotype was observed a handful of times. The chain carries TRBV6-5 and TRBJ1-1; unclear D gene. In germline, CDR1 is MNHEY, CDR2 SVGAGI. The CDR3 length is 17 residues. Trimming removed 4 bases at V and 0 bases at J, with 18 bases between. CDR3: CASSSFIVTAMNTEAFF. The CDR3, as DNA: TGTGCCAGCAGTTCATTCATTGTAACAGCCATGAACACTGAAGCTTTCTTT.

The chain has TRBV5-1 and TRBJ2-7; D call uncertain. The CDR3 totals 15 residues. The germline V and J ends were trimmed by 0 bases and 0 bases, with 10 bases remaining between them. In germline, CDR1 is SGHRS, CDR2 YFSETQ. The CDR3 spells CASSLAPGGSYEQYF. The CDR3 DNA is TGCGCCAGCAGCTTGGCTCCGGGCGGCTCCTACGAGCAGTACTTC.

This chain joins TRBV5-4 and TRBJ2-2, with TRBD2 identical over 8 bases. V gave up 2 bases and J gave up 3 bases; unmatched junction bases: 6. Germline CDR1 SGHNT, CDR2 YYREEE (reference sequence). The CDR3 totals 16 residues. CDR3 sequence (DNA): TGTGCCAGCAGCTTTCGGGGGGGGCCCTACACCGGGGAGCTGTTTTTT. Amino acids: CASSFRGGPYTGELFF.

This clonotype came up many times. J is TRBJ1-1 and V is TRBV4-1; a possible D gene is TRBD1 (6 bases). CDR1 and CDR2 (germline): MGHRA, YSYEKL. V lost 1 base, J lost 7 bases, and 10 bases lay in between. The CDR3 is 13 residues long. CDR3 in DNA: TGCGCCAGCAGCCAAGCCCTGGACAGTGAAGCTTTCTTT. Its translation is CASSQALDSEAFF.

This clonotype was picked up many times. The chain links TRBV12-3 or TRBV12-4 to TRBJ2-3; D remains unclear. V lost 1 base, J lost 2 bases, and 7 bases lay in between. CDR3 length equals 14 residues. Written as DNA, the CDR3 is TGTGCCAGCAGTTTAGAGAGGACCACAGATACGCAGTATTTT. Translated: CASSLERTTDTQYF.

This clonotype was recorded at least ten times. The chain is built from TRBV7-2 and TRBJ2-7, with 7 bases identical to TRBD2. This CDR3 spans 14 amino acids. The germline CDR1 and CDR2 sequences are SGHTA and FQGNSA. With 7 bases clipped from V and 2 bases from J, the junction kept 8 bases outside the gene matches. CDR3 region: CASTPLAGAYEQYF. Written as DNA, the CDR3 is TGTGCCAGCACCCCTCTGGCGGGGGCCTACGAGCAGTACTTC.

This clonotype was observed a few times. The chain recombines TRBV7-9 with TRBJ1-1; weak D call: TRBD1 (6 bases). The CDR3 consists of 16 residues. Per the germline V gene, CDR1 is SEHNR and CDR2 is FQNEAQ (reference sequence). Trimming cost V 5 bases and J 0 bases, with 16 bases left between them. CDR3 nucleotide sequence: TGTGCCAGCAGCCCAGGACCAGGGGAAATGAACACTGAAGCTTTCTTT. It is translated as CASSPGPGEMNTEAFF.